Detailed here is one T cell receptor (beta chain). The antigen is undetermined. This sample is part of a study of regulatory T cells in long-lasting Graves disease. Notes on the study in general: Among the persistent patients, 2,741 public clonotypes were shared, more than the 950 to 1,000 shared among new patients. There were preferences for TRBV28, TRBJ1-2 and TRBJ2-5 in persistent disease.

Arm-PCR of CDR3 regions and iRepertoire HTBI primers were used to build TCR beta libraries. MiXCR, run by TCRdb on the multiplex PCR reads, gives a single entry per CDR3 protein. There are about 620,000 distinct CDR3 sequences in the sample; 15% to 20% occur only once, and under 20% lies in the top ten. The CDR3 is made up of 15 amino acids. Trimming removed 5 bases from V and 0 bases from J; junction bases left unmatched: 7. CDR1 is DFQATT and CDR2 is SNEGSKA in the germline V gene (reference sequence). Time point reported: newly diagnosed GD, antithyroid drugs for less than 3 months. RNA from PBMCs was the source of the TCR library. These data were also filed under a second study, of T cells in Graves' hyperthyroidism and ophthalmopathy.

The sample in question was peripheral blood mononuclear cells (PBMCs), obtained at new diagnosis, from a patient treated with antithyroid drugs. This clonotype was obtained from a woman in her twenties or thirties with Graves disease. The chain employs TRBV20-1 and TRBJ2-1; TRBD2 aligns across 7 bases. The CDR3 spells CSAQGLPSSYNEQFF. CDR3 nucleotides: TGCAGTGCTCAGGGACTACCGAGCTCCTACAATGAGCAGTTCTTC.